The 22 T cell receptor beta chains below all came from one sample that was sequenced in a study of control samples from healthy donors and cancer patients. TCRdb keeps only in-frame clones here, not all; method: immunoSEQ multiplex PCR. Of 25,000 to 30,000 clones listed, around 87% were seen once; the top ten hold 1.6%. The sequencing input was PBMCs. The receptors come from a woman between 35 and 50 years old with lung cancer.

The chain carries TRBV24-1 and TRBJ2-1; D possibly corresponds to TRBD1 (6 bases). With 5 bases removed from V and 0 bases from J, the gap between germline ends came to 16 bases. Germline V lookup: CDR1 KGHDR, CDR2 SFDVKD. The CDR3 is made up of 17 amino acids. CDR3 in DNA: TGTGCCACCAGTGTTCCCCAGGGGACGAGCTCCTACAATGAGCAGTTCTTC. It codes for CATSVPQGTSSYNEQFF.

V usage is TRBV24-1 and J usage is TRBJ2-3; the match to TRBD1 covers 8 bases. J was trimmed by 2 bases and V by 3 bases; bases with no gene match: 6. There are 16 residues in the CDR3. CDR1 and CDR2 (germline): KGHDR, SFDVKD. The CDR3 reads CATSDPRTGNTDTQYF. The CDR3 DNA reads as TGTGCCACCAGTGATCCCCGGACAGGGAACACAGATACGCAGTATTTT.

In this sample, this clone turned up a few times. The rearrangement links TRBV6-5 to TRBJ2-5; the match to TRBD1 covers 7 bases. The germline V gene encodes CDR1 MNHEY and CDR2 SVGAGI. V was clipped by 5 bases and J by 2 bases; unmatched bases: 8. CDR3 length equals 15 residues. CDR3 loop: CASSRTGVDQETQYF. The CDR3 DNA reads TGTGCCAGCAGTCGGACAGGAGTCGATCAAGAGACCCAGTACTTC.

The chain links TRBV30 to TRBJ2-7; D is uncertain. Germline V lookup: CDR1 GTSNPN, CDR2 SVGIG (reference sequence). The CDR3 extends over 14 amino acids. V was shortened by 2 bases and J by 1 base, with 12 bases between the two germline ends. Here the CDR3 DNA reads TGTGCCTGGAGTTCCCTCGACCGTTCCTACGAGCAGTACTTC. Translated: CAWSSLDRSYEQYF.

This clone has just a few counts. V is TRBV5-6 and J is TRBJ1-2; D remains unclear. CDR1 and CDR2 from the germline V gene are SGHDT and YYEEEE. CDR3 length equals 12 residues. Trimming took off 0 bases at V and 8 bases at J, with 8 bases between the two ends. In nucleotides, the CDR3 is TGTGCCAGCAGCTTGGGGTCGGGAGGCTACACCTTC. This codes for CASSLGSGGYTF.

The chain recombines TRBV5-1 with TRBJ2-1, with 8 positions matching TRBD2. The germline gives CDR1 SGHRS, CDR2 YFSETQ. The CDR3 contains 18 residues. V trimming: 3 bases; J trimming: 0 bases; junction bases outside the gene matches: 11. CDR3 in DNA: TGCGCCAGCAGCTACTTAGGCGGGGGGTCGAGCTCCTACAATGAGCAGTTCTTC. Its translation is CASSYLGGGSSSYNEQFF.

The chain uses TRBV5-1 and TRBJ2-3, with 7 nucleotides matching TRBD1. Germline lookup yields CDR1 SGHRS and CDR2 YFSETQ. The V segment lost 4 bases and the J segment 4 bases; nucleotides outside the gene matches: 15. CDR3 size: 17 residues. CDR3 DNA sequence: TGCGCCAGCAGCATTGCTGGAGACAGGGCCTTAGCAGATACGCAGTATTTT. Translating it yields CASSIAGDRALADTQYF.

The chain uses TRBV5-6 and TRBJ2-2; TRBD1 agrees at 7 bases. V lost 3 bases to trimming and J lost 4 bases; unmatched junction nucleotides: 3. CDR3 length: 14 residues. Per the germline V gene, CDR1 is SGHDT and CDR2 is YYEEEE. The chain's CDR3 is CASSWDRLTGELFF. The CDR3 DNA is TGTGCCAGCAGCTGGGACAGACTCACCGGGGAGCTGTTTTTT.

J is TRBJ2-3 and V is TRBV3-1 (or the pseudogene TRBV3-2); 11 nucleotides agree with TRBD2. The germline CDR1 and CDR2 sequences are LGHDT and YNNKEL (reference sequence). The trim removed 0 bases at V and 2 bases at J, leaving 1 base unmatched. The CDR3 covers 16 residues. The CDR3 loop reads CASSQELAGDTDTQYF. CDR3 DNA: TGTGCCAGCAGCCAAGAACTAGCGGGGGACACAGATACGCAGTATTTT.

A word on this clone: Other DNA sequences in this specimen translate into the identical CDR3. CDR3 protein: CASSLGGEGAAEAFF. The CDR3 coding sequence is TGTGCCAGCAGCTTGGGGGGGGAGGGGGCGGCTGAAGCTTTCTTT. This sequence joins TRBV5-4 and TRBJ1-1, with 7 bases that match TRBD1. J gave up 6 bases and V 0 bases, and 8 bases lay outside the gene matches. Germline V gene lookup returns CDR1 SGHNT and CDR2 YYREEE (reference sequence). The CDR3 consists of 15 residues.

V and J are TRBV6-5 and TRBJ2-7, with D perhaps given as TRBD1 or TRBD2 (5 bases each). Germline V lookup: CDR1 MNHEY, CDR2 SVGAGI. The ends were cut back, 11 bases at V and 2 bases at J, with 13 bases in the middle. This CDR3 spans 12 amino acids. Here the CDR3 reads CAAGTGTYEQYF. Written as DNA, the CDR3 is TGTGCCGCCGGGACGGGGACCTACGAGCAGTACTTC.

V usage is TRBV27 and J usage is TRBJ2-1, with TRBD2 identical over 12 bases. The CDR3 contains 18 residues. After removal of 0 bases from V and 0 bases from J, the junction contained 3 bases not matched to a gene. The germline V gene encodes CDR1 MNHEY and CDR2 SMNVEV (reference sequence). CDR3 amino acids: CASSLSLAGGRSYNEQFF. The DNA for the CDR3 is TGTGCCAGCAGTTTATCACTAGCGGGGGGTCGCTCCTACAATGAGCAGTTCTTC.

The V call is TRBV5-6, the J call TRBJ1-5; D is unresolved. From germline, CDR1 is SGHDT and CDR2 YYEEEE. The CDR3 covers 15 residues. Trimming cost V 4 bases and J 4 bases, with 15 bases left between them. The CDR3 region is CASSRQLSGNQPQHF. Here the CDR3 DNA reads TGTGCCAGCAGCCGCCAATTATCGGGAAATCAGCCCCAGCATTTT.

This chain joins TRBV7-7 and TRBJ2-2; D not resolved. CDR3 size: 16 residues. CDR1 is SSHAT and CDR2 is FNYEAQ in the germline V gene (reference sequence). The V end lost 2 bases, the J end lost 2 bases, and 12 bases lay between the germline ends. This CDR3 reads CASSLLRLRNTGELFF. In nucleotides, the CDR3 is TGTGCCAGCAGCTTACTTCGACTGCGAAACACCGGGGAGCTGTTTTTT.

This clone was observed a single time. This chain joins TRBV7-3 and TRBJ2-2; D is uncertain. The CDR3 spans 16 residues. The V end was cut by 1 base, the J end by 0 bases, with 9 bases between. The germline V gene encodes CDR1 SGHTA and CDR2 FQGTGA. CDR3 in amino acids: CASSLRRQANTGELFF. The CDR3 DNA sequence: TGTGCCAGCAGCTTAAGAAGGCAGGCGAACACCGGGGAGCTGTTTTTT.

CDR3 coding DNA: TGCGCCAGCAGCCAAGAGGGGACTCGCGGAGACGGGGAGCTGTTTTTT. Translated, it gives CASSQEGTRGDGELFF. This chain joins TRBV4-1 and TRBJ2-2; TRBD2 might be the D (6 bases). The CDR3 contains 16 residues. From germline, CDR1 is MGHRA and CDR2 YSYEKL. V was clipped by 0 bases and J by 7 bases, with 15 bases between them.

The rearrangement uses TRBV7-8 and TRBJ1-2; no clear D gene. Trimming took 1 base from V and 2 from J, leaving 14 bases between them. The germline gives CDR1 SGHVS, CDR2 FQNEAQ. This CDR3 has 16 residues. The CDR3 sequence is CASSLVIGQPNYGYTF. The CDR3 nucleotides are TGTGCCAGCAGCTTAGTAATCGGGCAGCCGAACTATGGCTACACCTTC.

CDR3 protein: CASSPTQGDTEAFF. The CDR3, as DNA: TGTGCCAGCAGTCCCACACAGGGGGACACTGAAGCTTTCTTT. V and J are TRBV28 and TRBJ1-1, with 8 nucleotides matching TRBD1. Germline lookup yields CDR1 MDHEN and CDR2 SYDVKM. The V and J ends lost 5 bases and 3 bases, in that order; junction bases with no gene match: 5. This CDR3 contains 14 residues.

The chain couples TRBV27 to TRBJ1-1; D call uncertain. The CDR3 is 13 residues long. Germline CDR1 reads MNHEY; CDR2 reads SMNVEV (reference sequence). V shed 3 bases and J shed 4 bases, with 9 bases lying between them. CDR3 sequence: CASSFIDGTEAFF. The DNA for the CDR3 is TGTGCCAGCAGTTTTATTGACGGCACTGAAGCTTTCTTT.

With regard to this clone: This CDR3 is also generated by other DNA sequences in the sample. The CDR3 here is CASSLNRVYGYTF. The CDR3 bases are TGTGCCAGCAGCTTGAACAGAGTTTATGGCTACACCTTC. This sequence joins TRBV5-4 and TRBJ1-2; D is undetermined. The CDR3 is 13 amino acids. V shed 1 base and J shed 5 bases, with 9 bases lying between them. Germline CDR1 SGHNT, CDR2 YYREEE (reference sequence). The entire variable domain, with the rest obtained from reference TRBV5-4 and TRBJ1-2, is as follows: ETGVTQSPTHLIKTRGQQVTLRCSSQSGHNTVSWYQQALGQGPQFIFQYYREEENGRGNFPPRFSGLQFPNYSSELNVNALELDDSALYLCASSLNRVYGYTFGSGTRLTVV.

The chain combines TRBV20-1 with TRBJ2-5; D is unresolved. The germline V gene has CDR1 DFQATT and CDR2 SNEGSKA (reference sequence). The CDR3 is 10 amino acids. The V end lost 6 bases, the J end lost 5 bases, and 7 bases lay between the germline ends. Written as DNA, the CDR3 is TGCAGTGCGGTCAGGGAGACCCAGTACTTC. Protein sequence: CSAVRETQYF.

The V and J genes are TRBV30 and TRBJ1-4, with TRBD1 matching over 8 bases. CDR1 GTSNPN and CDR2 SVGIG come from the germline V gene (reference sequence). This CDR3 is built from 13 residues. The junction had 6 bases not matched to a gene; V was cut back by 2 bases and J by 10 bases. The CDR3 here is CAWSRQGNGKLFF. CDR3 DNA: TGTGCCTGGAGTCGACAGGGGAACGGAAAACTGTTTTTT.